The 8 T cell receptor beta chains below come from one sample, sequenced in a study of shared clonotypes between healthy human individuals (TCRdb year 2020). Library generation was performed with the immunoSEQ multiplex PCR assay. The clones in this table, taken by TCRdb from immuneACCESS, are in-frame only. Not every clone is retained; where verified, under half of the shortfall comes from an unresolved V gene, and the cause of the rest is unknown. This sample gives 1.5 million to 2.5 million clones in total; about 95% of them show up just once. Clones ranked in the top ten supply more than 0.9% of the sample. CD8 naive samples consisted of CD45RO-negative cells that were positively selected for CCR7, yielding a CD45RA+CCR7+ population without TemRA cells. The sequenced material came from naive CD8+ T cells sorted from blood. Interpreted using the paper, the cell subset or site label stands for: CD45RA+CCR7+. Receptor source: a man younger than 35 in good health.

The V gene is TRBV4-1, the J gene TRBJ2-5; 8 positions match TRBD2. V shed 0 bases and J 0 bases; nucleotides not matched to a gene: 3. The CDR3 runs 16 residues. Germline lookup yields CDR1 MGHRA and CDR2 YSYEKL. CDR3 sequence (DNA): TGCGCCAGCAGCCAAGAGGCTAGCGGGTACCAAGAGACCCAGTACTTC. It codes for CASSQEASGYQETQYF.

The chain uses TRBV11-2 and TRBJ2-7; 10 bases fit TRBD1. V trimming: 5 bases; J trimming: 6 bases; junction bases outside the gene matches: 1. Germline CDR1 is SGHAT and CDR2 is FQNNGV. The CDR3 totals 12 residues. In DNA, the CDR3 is TGTGCCAGCAGCGGGACAGGGGCCGAGCAGTACTTC. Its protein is CASSGTGAEQYF.

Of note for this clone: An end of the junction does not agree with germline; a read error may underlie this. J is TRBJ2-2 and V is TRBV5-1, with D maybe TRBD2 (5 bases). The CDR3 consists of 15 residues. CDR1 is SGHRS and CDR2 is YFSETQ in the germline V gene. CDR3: CASRKAVSNTEELFF. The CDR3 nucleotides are TGCGCCAGTAGGAAAGCGGTTTCGAACACCGAGGAGCTGTTTTTT.

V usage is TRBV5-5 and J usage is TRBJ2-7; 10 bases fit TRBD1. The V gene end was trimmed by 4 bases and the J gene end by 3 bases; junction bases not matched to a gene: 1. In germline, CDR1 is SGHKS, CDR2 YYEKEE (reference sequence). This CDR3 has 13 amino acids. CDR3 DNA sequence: TGTGCCAGCAGCAGGGACAGGGGCTACGAGCAGTACTTC. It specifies CASSRDRGYEQYF.

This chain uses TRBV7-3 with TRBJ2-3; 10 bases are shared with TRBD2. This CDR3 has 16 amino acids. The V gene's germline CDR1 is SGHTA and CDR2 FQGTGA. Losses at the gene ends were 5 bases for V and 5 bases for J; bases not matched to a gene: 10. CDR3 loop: CASSPLSGGAIDTQYF. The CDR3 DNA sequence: TGTGCCAGCAGCCCTCTCAGCGGGGGGGCCATAGATACGCAGTATTTT.

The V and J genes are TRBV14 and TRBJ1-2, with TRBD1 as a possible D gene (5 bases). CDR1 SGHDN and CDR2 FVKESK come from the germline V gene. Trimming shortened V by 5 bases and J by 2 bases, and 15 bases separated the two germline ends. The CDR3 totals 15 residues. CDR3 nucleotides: TGTGCCAGCAGCGCTAGTCTCGGGACGAACTATGGCTACACCTTC. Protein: CASSASLGTNYGYTF.

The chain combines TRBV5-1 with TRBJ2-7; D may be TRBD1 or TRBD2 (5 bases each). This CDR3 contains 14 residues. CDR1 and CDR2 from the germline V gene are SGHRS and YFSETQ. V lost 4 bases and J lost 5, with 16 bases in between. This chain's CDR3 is CASSVGEIGHEQYF. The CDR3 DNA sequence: TGCGCCAGCAGCGTAGGGGAGATCGGTCACGAGCAGTACTTC.

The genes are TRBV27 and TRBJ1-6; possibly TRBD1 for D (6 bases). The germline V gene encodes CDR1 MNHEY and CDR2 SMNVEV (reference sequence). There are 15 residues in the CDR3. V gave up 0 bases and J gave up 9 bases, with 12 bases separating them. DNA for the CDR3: TGTGCCAGCAGTTTATCGAAAGGGGGGGCTTCACCCCTCCACTTT. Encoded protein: CASSLSKGGASPLHF.